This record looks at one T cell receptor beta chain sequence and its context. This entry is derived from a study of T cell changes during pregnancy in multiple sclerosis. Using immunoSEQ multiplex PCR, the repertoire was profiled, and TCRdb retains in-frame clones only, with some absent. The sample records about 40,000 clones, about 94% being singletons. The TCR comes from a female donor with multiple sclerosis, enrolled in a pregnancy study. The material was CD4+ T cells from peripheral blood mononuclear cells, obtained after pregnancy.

CDR3: CASSLSTGLHEQYF. CDR3 coding DNA: TGTGCCAGCAGCTTGAGTACAGGATTACACGAGCAGTACTTC. The chain employs TRBV5-4 and TRBJ2-7, with D possibly TRBD1 on 5 matching bases. V shed 1 base and J shed 5 bases, with 13 bases lying between them. Germline CDR1 SGHNT, CDR2 YYREEE (reference sequence). The CDR3 has 14 residues.